This entry features one T cell receptor (beta chain) sequence. Repertoires were generated with immunoSEQ multiplex PCR, while TCRdb's copy carries only in-frame clones and drops some. The sample consists of 200,000 or so clones, roughly 88% of them appearing once. This sample was taken from a study of T cell responses to AZD1222 COVID-19 vaccine. Trimming cost V 5 bases and J 0 bases, with 10 bases left between them. The CDR3 contains 14 residues. CDR1 is MNHEY and CDR2 is SMNVEV in the germline V gene (reference sequence). The receptor comes from an adult in good health. The input for sequencing was peripheral blood, taken on day 0 of AZD1222 vaccination. The genes are TRBV27 and TRBJ1-2; no clear D. The DNA for the CDR3 is TGTGCCAGCAGTCTCATTGGCGCTAACTATGGCTACACCTTC. Its translation is CASSLIGANYGYTF.